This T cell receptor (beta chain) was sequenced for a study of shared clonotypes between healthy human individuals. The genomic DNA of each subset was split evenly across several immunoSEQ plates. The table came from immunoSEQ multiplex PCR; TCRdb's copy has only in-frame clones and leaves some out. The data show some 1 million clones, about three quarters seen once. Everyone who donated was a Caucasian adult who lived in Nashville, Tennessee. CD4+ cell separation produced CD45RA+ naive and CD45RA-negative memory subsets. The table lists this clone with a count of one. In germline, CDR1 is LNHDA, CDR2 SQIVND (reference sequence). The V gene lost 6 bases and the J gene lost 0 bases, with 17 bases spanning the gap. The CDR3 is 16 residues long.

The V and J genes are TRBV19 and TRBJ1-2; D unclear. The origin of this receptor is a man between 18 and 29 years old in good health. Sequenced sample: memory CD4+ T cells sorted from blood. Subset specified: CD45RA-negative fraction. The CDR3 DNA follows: TGTGCCAGTAGGTTCCGGGCCTCCGGGGCTAACTATGGCTACACCTTC. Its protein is CASRFRASGANYGYTF.